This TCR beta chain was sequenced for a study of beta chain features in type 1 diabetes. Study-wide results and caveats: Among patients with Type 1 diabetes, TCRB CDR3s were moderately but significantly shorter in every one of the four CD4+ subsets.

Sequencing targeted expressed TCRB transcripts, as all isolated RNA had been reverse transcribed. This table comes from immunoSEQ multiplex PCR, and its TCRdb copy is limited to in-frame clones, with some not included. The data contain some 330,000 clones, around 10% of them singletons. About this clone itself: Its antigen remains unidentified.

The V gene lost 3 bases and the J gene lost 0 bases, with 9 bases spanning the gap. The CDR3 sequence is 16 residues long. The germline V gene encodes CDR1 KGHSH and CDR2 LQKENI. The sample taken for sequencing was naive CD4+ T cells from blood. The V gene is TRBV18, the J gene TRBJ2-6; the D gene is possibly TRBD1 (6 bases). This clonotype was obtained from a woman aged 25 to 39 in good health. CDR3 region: CASSPEQGSGANVLTF. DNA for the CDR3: TGTGCCAGCTCACCTGAACAGGGCTCTGGGGCCAACGTCCTGACTTTC.